This T cell receptor (beta chain) appears in the sequencing data of a study of low-dose radiotherapy and immunotherapy resistance in tumors. Study at large: Cohort 2 received 1 Gy per fraction every two weeks, totaling 13 Gy over 26 weeks. Each two-week cycle included intravenous cyclophosphamide 200 mg/m2, given one day before radiation and immunotherapy.

TRAV- and TRBV-specific primers, spanning alpha and beta chains, primed first-strand cDNA. It was with a constant-region primer and a V-primer adapter that TCRs were amplified over about 19 PCR cycles. TCRdb reprocessed the reads with MiXCR, giving one entry per CDR3 protein. The data show 9,500 to 14,000 distinct CDR3 sequences, 45% to 55% seen once. V was clipped by 8 bases and J by 1 base, with 9 bases between them. CDR3 length: 13 residues. Germline V gene lookup returns CDR1 MDHEN and CDR2 SYDVKM. Donors were treated with nivolumab, ipilimumab, aspirin, and low-dose cyclophosphamide and radiotherapy. Eligible patients bore advanced solid tumors devoid of tumor-infiltrating lymphocytes.

This chain connects TRBV28 to TRBJ2-1; D is uncertain. The TCR comes from a human donor with advanced metastatic prostate, ovarian, gallbladder or colorectal cancer (not recorded which). This table probably holds off-target reads from a library built for another chain. The CDR3 region has the DNA TGTGCCAGCCATATCGGGTCCTACAATGAGCAGTTCTTC. This translates into CASHIGSYNEQFF.